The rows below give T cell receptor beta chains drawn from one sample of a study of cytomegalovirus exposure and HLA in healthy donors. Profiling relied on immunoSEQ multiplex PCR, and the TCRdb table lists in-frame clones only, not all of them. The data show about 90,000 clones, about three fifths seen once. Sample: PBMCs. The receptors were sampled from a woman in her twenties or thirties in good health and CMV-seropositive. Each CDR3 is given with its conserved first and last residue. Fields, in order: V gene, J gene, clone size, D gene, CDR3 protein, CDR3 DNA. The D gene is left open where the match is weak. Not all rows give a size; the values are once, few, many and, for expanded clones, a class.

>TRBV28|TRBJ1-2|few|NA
CASSLGGSYGYTF
TGTGCCAGCAGTCTCGGGGGAAGCTATGGCTACACCTTC
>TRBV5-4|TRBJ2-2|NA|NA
CASSLGPASSGELFF
TGTGCCAGCAGCCTGGGTCCAGCGAGCTCCGGGGAGCTGTTTTTT
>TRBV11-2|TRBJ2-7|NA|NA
CASSLRLNEQYF
TGTGCCAGCAGCCTCAGATTGAACGAGCAGTACTTC
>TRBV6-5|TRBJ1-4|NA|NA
CASSYSRTNEKLFF
TGTGCCAGCAGTTACTCGAGGACTAATGAAAAACTGTTTTTT
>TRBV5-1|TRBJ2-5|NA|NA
CASSGPQETQYF
TGCGCCAGCAGCGGCCCGCAAGAGACCCAGTACTTC
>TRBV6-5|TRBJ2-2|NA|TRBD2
CASSPSGGDTGELFF
TGTGCCAGCAGCCCCTCTGGGGGGGACACCGGGGAGCTGTTTTTT
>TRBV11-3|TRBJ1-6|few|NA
CASSSTRSSSYNSPLHF
TGTGCCAGCAGCTCGACCAGGTCAAGCTCCTATAATTCACCCCTCCACTTT
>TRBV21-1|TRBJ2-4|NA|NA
CASSKPDRGKNIQYF
TGTGCCAGCAGCAAACCCGACAGAGGTAAAAACATTCAGTACTTC
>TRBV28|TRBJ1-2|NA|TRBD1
CASSLGQLTNYGYTF
TGTGCCAGCAGCTTGGGACAGCTTACTAACTATGGCTACACCTTC
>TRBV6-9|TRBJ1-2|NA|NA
CASSFPQRANGYTF
TGTGCCAGCAGTTTCCCCCAGCGGGCAAATGGCTACACCTTC
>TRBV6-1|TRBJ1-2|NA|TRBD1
CASIGQGRYGYTF
TGTGCCAGCATTGGACAGGGAAGATATGGCTACACCTTC
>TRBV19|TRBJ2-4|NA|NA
CASSYVQGVNIQYF
TGTGCCAGTAGCTATGTCCAGGGCGTAAACATTCAGTACTTC
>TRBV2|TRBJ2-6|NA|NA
CASSVSGINVLTF
TGTGCCAGCAGTGTTTCAGGGATCAACGTCCTGACTTTC